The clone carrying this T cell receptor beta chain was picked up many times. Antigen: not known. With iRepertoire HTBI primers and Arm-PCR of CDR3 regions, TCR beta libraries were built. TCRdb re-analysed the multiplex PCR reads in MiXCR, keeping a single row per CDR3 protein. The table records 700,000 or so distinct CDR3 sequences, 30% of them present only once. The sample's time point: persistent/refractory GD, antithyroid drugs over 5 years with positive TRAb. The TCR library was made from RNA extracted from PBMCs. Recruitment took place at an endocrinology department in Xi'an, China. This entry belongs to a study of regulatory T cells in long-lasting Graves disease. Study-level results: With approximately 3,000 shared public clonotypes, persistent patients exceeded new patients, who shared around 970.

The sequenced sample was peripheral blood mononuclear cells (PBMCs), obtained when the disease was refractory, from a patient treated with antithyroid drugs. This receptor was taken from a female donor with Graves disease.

The CDR3 here is CASSALTAGETQYF. CDR3 DNA: TGTGCCAGCAGCGCCCTGACGGCGGGCGAGACCCAGTACTTC. The rearrangement uses TRBV5-5 and TRBJ2-5; possibly TRBD2 for D (5 bases). This CDR3 comprises 14 residues. Trimming shortened V by 4 bases and J by 5 bases, and 15 bases separated the two germline ends. Germline V gene lookup returns CDR1 SGHKS and CDR2 YYEKEE (reference sequence). Supplemented by reference TRBV5-5 and TRBJ2-5, the full variable domain reads DAGVTQSPTHLIKTRGQQVTLRCSPISGHKSVSWYQQVLGQGPQFIFQYYEKEERGRGNFPDRFSARQFPNYSSELNVNALLLGDSALYLCASSALTAGETQYFGPGTRLLVL.